This passage covers 2 T cell receptor beta chains from one sample sequenced in a study of blood T cells in healthy people across ages. With a J-beta primer mix and a sample-barcoded 5' primer, a second PCR ran roughly 6 to 11 cycles. Each CDR3 protein is one row after TCRdb ran MiXCR on the 5' RACE reads. The data hold about 750,000 distinct CDR3 sequences, with 40% to 65% observed a single time. Sequenced: blood. These receptors were obtained from an elderly man in good health.

This sequence joins TRBV6-5 and TRBJ2-5, with 10 bases fitting TRBD1. Germline trimming cut 0 bases from V and 5 bases from J; bases unmatched to any gene: 12. The CDR3 spans 18 residues. From germline, CDR1 is MNHEY and CDR2 SVGAGI. The CDR3 sequence: CASSYSTTGTGEWETQYF. The CDR3 nucleotides are TGTGCCAGCAGTTACTCCACTACCGGGACAGGGGAATGGGAGACCCAGTACTTC.

The J gene is TRBJ2-7, the V gene TRBV3-1; D uncertain. TRBJ2-5 explains the end of the DNA better; the J call may be wrong. The CDR3 totals 13 residues. CDR1 is LGHDT, CDR2 YNNKEL, per germline (reference sequence). The CDR3 spells CASSQTASGTQYF. The CDR3 DNA follows: TGTGCCAGCAGCCAAACTGCGTCCGGGACCCAGTACTTC.